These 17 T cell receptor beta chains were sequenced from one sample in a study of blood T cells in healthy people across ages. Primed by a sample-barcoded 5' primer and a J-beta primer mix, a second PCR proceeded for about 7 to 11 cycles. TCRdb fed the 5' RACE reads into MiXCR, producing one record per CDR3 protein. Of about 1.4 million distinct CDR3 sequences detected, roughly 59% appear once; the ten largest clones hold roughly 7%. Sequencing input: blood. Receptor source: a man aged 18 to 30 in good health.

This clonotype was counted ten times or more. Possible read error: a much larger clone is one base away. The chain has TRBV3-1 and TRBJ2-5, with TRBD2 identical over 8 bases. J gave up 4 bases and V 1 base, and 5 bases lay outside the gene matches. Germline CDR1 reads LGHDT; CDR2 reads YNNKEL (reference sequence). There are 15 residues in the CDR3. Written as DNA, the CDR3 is TGTGCCAGCAGCCAAGGACGAGCGGGGGCAGAGACCCAGTACTTC. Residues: CASSQGRAGAETQYF.

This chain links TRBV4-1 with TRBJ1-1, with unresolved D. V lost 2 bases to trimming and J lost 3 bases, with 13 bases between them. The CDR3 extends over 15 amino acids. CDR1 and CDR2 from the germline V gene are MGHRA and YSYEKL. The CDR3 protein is CASSQLVPRDTEAFF. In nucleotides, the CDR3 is TGCGCCAGCAGCCAACTGGTCCCGAGGGACACTGAAGCTTTCTTT.

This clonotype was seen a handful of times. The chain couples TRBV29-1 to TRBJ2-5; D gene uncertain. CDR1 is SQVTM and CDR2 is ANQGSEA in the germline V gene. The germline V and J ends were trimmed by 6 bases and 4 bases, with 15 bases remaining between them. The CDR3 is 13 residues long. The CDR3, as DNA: TGCAGCGTCGGACGGATCTTAGGAGAGACCCAGTACTTC. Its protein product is CSVGRILGETQYF.

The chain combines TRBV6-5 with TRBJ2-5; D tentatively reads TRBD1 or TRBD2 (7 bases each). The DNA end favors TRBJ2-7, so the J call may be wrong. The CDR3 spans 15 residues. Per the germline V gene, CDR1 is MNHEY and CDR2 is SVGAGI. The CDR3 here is CASSYRVQGGYEQYF. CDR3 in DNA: TGTGCCAGCAGTTACCGGGTTCAGGGGGGGTACGAGCAGTACTTC.

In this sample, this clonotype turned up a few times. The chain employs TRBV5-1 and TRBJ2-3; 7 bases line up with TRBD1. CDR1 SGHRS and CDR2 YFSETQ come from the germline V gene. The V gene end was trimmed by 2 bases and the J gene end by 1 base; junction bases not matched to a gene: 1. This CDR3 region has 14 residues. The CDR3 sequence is CASSFGTGTDTQYF. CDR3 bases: TGCGCCAGCAGCTTCGGGACAGGCACAGATACGCAGTATTTT.

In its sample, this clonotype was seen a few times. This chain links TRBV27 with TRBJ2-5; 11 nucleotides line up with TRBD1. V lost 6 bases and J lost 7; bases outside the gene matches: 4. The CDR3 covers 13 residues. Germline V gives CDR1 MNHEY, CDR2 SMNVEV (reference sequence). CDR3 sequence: CASRRTGGRTQYF. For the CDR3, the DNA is TGTGCCAGCAGGAGGACAGGGGGCAGGACCCAGTACTTC.

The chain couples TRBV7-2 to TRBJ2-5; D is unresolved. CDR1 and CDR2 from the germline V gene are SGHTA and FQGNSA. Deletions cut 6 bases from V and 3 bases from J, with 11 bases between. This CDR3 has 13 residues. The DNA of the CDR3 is TGTGCCAGCAGAAGGGCAGCCGAAGAGACCCAGTACTTC. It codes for CASRRAAEETQYF.

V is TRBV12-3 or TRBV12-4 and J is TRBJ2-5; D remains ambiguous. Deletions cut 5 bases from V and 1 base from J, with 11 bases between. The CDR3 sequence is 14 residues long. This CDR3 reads CASSTTRSQETQYF. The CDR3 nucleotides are TGTGCCAGCAGTACTACACGTTCCCAAGAGACCCAGTACTTC.

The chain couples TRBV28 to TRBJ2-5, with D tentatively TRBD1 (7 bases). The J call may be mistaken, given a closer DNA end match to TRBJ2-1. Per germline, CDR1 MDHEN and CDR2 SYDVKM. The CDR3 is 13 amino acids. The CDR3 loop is CASSLTGEETQFF. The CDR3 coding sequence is TGTGCCAGCAGTCTCACAGGGGAGGAGACCCAGTTCTTC.

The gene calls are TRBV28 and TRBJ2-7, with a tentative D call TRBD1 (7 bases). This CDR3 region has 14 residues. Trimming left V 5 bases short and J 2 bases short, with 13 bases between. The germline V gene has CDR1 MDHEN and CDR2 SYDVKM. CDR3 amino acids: CASSEGGQPYEQYF. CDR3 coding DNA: TGTGCCAGCAGTGAGGGGGGACAGCCCTACGAGCAGTACTTC.

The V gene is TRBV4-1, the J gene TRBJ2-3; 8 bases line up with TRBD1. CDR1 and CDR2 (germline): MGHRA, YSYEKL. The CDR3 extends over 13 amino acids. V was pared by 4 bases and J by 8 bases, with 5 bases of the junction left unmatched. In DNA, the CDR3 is TGCGCCAGCAGCCGTTCAGGGGGCGGTACGCAGTATTTT. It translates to CASSRSGGGTQYF.

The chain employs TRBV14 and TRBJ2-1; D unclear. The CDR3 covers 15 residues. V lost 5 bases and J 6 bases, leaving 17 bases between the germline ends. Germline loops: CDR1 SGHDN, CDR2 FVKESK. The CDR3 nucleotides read TGTGCCAGCAGCTCTGACTCATCCCCGGTCAATGAGCAGTTCTTC. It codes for CASSSDSSPVNEQFF.

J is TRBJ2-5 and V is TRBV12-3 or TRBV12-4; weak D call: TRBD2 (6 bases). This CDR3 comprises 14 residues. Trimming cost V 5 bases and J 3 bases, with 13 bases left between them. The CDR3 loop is CASSPVGGKETQYF. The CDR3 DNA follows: TGTGCCAGCAGTCCCGTCGGGGGTAAAGAGACCCAGTACTTC.

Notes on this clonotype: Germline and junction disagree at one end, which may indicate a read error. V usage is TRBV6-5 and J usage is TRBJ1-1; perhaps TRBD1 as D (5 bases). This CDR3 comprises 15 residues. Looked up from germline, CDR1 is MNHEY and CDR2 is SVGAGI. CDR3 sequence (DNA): TGTGCCAGCAGTTACTCCTTGGAGGTGGACACTGAGGCTTTCTTT. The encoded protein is CASSYSLEVDTEAFF.

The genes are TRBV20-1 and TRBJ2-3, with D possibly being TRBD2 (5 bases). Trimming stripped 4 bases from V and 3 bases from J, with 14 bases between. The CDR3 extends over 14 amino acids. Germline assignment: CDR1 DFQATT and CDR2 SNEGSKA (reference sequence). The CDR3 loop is CSAIEPRRTDTQYF. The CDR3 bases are TGCAGTGCTATAGAACCCCGGAGGACAGATACGCAGTATTTT.

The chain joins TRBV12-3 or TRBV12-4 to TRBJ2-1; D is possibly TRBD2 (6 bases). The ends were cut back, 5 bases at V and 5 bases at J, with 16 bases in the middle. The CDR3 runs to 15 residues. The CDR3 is CASSPPPGVNNEQFF. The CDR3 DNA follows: TGTGCCAGCAGTCCCCCCCCGGGGGTTAACAATGAGCAGTTCTTC.

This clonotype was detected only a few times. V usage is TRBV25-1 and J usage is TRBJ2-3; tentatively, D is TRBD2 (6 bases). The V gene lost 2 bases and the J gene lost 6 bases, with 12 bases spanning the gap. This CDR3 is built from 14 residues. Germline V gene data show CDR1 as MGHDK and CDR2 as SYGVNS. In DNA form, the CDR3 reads TGTGCCAGCAGTGAAGTCGGGAGTCTGGATACGCAGTATTTT. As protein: CASSEVGSLDTQYF.